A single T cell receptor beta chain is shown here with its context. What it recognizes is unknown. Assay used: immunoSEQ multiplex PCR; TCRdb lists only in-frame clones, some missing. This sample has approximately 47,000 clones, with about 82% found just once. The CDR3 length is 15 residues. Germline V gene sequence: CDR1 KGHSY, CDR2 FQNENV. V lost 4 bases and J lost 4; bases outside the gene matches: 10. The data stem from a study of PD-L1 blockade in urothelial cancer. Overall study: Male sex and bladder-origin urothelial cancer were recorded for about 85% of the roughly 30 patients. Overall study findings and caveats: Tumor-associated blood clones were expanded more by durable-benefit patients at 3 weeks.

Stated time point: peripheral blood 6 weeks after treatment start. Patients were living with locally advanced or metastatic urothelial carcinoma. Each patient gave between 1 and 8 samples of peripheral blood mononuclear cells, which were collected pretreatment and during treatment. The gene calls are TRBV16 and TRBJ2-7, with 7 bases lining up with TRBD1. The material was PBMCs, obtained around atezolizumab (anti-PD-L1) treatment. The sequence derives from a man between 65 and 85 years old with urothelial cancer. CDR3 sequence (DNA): TGTGCCAGCAGCCCGTTCGACAGGGTTTTTTACGAGCAGTACTTC. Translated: CASSPFDRVFYEQYF.